A selection of T cell receptor beta chains follows, all from one sample in a study of cytomegalovirus exposure and HLA in healthy donors. The table came from immunoSEQ multiplex PCR; TCRdb's copy has only in-frame clones and leaves some out. The sample includes about 140,000 clones, around 72% of them seen just once. Sequenced: PBMCs. The receptors shown here come from a man aged 45-60 years in good health and CMV-seropositive. Both conserved end residues are part of each CDR3. A D gene is named only where the DNA matches it firmly. Clone size appears in some rows only: once, few, many, or a class for an expanded clone.

TRBJ2-7 | . | . | TRBV4-2 | 13 | CASSQGLSYEQYF | TGTGCCAGCAGCCAAGGTCTTTCCTACGAGCAGTACTTC
TRBJ2-1 | . | . | TRBV27 | 14 | CASSLAGGIGEQFF | TGTGCCAGCAGTTTGGCAGGGGGGATAGGTGAGCAGTTCTTC
TRBJ1-1 | . | TRBD1 | TRBV19 | 14 | CASSMQGGSRKAFF | TGTGCCAGTAGTATGCAAGGGGGCAGTCGAAAAGCTTTCTTT
TRBJ2-7 | . | . | TRBV27 | 14 | CASSNTEGVYEQYF | TGTGCCAGCAGCAACACCGAAGGAGTCTACGAGCAGTACTTC
TRBJ2-3 | . | . | TRBV10-2 | 14 | CATQKGRSTDTQYF | TGCGCCACACAGAAGGGGCGAAGCACAGATACGCAGTATTTT
TRBJ2-5 | . | . | TRBV25-1 | 14 | CASSNPEGTETQYF | TGTGCCAGCAGTAACCCGGAGGGGACGGAGACCCAGTACTTC
TRBJ1-3 | . | . | TRBV5-1 | 14 | CASSLGDIGNTIYF | TGCGCCAGCAGCTTGGGTGACATCGGAAACACCATATATTTT
TRBJ1-3 | . | . | TRBV19 | 15 | CASSITDSSGNTIYF | TGTGCCAGTAGTATAACAGACAGCTCTGGAAACACCATATATTTT
TRBJ1-1 | . | TRBD1 | TRBV5-1 | 15 | CASSPNQGAGTEAFF | TGCGCCAGCAGCCCGAACCAGGGGGCGGGCACTGAAGCTTTCTTT
TRBJ2-7 | . | TRBD1 | TRBV7-2 | 14 | CASSSGRGQYEQYF | TGTGCTAGCAGTTCGGGCAGGGGGCAATACGAGCAGTACTTC
TRBJ2-7 | once | TRBD2 | TRBV5-1 | 12 | CASSWGGDEQYF | TGCGCCAGCAGCTGGGGGGGGGACGAGCAGTACTTC
TRBJ1-2 | . | TRBD1 | TRBV28 | 14 | CASSIQGPSYGYTF | TGTGCCAGCAGTATACAGGGGCCTAGCTATGGCTACACCTTC
TRBJ2-1 | . | TRBD2 | TRBV5-4 | 15 | CASSGVGGGWNEQFF | TGTGCCAGCAGCGGAGTTGGGGGGGGGTGGAATGAGCAGTTCTTC
TRBJ2-7 | . | TRBD2 | TRBV9 | 15 | CASSVAGGVTYEQYF | TGTGCCAGCAGCGTAGCCGGGGGGGTCACCTACGAGCAGTACTTC
TRBJ1-5 | . | TRBD1 | TRBV6-1 | 14 | CASKGTAVMQPQHF | TGTGCCAGCAAGGGGACAGCAGTTATGCAGCCCCAGCATTTT
TRBJ2-3 | . | . | TRBV29-1 | 13 | CSSGWVSTDTQYF | TGCAGCTCGGGTTGGGTAAGCACAGATACGCAGTATTTT
TRBJ2-7 | . | TRBD2 | TRBV5-4 | 15 | CASSPGTSGEYEQYF | TGTGCCAGCAGCCCGGGGACTAGCGGGGAGTACGAGCAGTACTTC
TRBJ2-7 | . | TRBD2 | TRBV11-3 | 17 | CASSLRASGTDRDEQYF | TGTGCCAGCAGCTTAAGGGCTAGCGGGACCGATAGAGACGAGCAGTACTTC
TRBJ1-1 | few | . | TRBV11-2 | 12 | CASSRPAGEAFF | TGTGCCAGCAGCCGTCCAGCGGGGGAAGCTTTCTTT
TRBJ1-3 | once | . | TRBV6-5 | 14 | CASSPSGSGNTIYF | TGTGCCAGCAGCCCCTCGGGGTCTGGAAACACCATATATTTT
TRBJ2-5 | . | TRBD2 | TRBV7-8 | 17 | CASSPEGSGRGRETQYF | TGTGCCAGCAGCCCGGAAGGTAGCGGGAGGGGGAGAGAGACCCAGTACTTC
TRBJ1-1 | few | . | TRBV27 | 16 | CASSLWGGGTNTEAFF | TGTGCCAGCAGTTTATGGGGAGGGGGTACGAACACTGAAGCTTTCTTT
TRBJ2-1 | few | . | TRBV2 | 11 | CARSGADEQFF | TGTGCCAGATCCGGTGCTGATGAGCAGTTCTTC
TRBJ2-7 | . | . | TRBV5-1 | 14 | CASSLTGPWDEQYF | TGCGCCAGCAGCTTGACAGGCCCCTGGGACGAGCAGTACTTC
TRBJ1-5 | . | TRBD1 | TRBV19 | 14 | CASSPGQLNQPQHF | TGTGCCAGTAGTCCGGGACAGCTCAATCAGCCCCAGCATTTT
TRBJ1-2 | many | TRBD1 | TRBV7-9 | 16 | CASSTQTGPANYGYTF | TGTGCCAGCAGCACCCAGACAGGGCCCGCTAACTATGGCTACACCTTC
TRBJ1-2 | . | TRBD1 | TRBV5-6 | 15 | CASSLTGQANYGYTF | TGTGCCAGCAGCTTGACGGGACAGGCCAACTATGGCTACACCTTC
TRBJ2-2 | few | TRBD1 | TRBV6-5 | 15 | CASSYDRGSTGELFF | TGTGCCAGCAGTTACGACAGGGGAAGCACCGGGGAGCTGTTTTTT
TRBJ2-1 | . | . | TRBV11-2 | 16 | CASSLEMQRVYNEQFF | TGTGCCAGCAGCTTAGAAATGCAGCGGGTATACAATGAGCAGTTCTTC
TRBJ1-1 | . | . | TRBV27 | 13 | CASSLQRNTEAFF | TGTGCCAGCAGTTTACAGCGGAACACTGAAGCTTTCTTT
TRBJ2-1 | . | TRBD2 | TRBV27 | 15 | CASSLAASGGANQFF | TGTGCCAGCAGTTTAGCGGCTAGCGGGGGAGCCAATCAGTTCTTC
TRBJ2-3 | few | . | TRBV15 | 16 | CATAPTKGLRTDTQYF | TGTGCCACCGCCCCAACTAAGGGACTCCGCACAGATACGCAGTATTTT
TRBJ1-5 | . | . | TRBV11-2 | 13 | CASSVGLVQPQHF | TGTGCCAGCAGCGTCGGGTTGGTTCAGCCCCAGCATTTT
TRBJ2-7 | . | TRBD2 | TRBV7-2 | 14 | CASSLLAGVLEQYF | TGTGCCAGCAGCTTACTAGCGGGAGTATTAGAGCAGTACTTC
TRBJ2-2 | . | TRBD2 | TRBV11-2 | 17 | CASSLNSGGVSTGELFF | TGTGCCAGCAGCTTAAATAGCGGGGGAGTTAGTACCGGGGAGCTGTTTTTT
TRBJ1-1 | few | . | TRBV15 | 15 | CATSRGGRGGPEAFF | TGTGCCACCAGCAGAGGGGGAAGAGGGGGACCTGAAGCTTTCTTT
TRBJ1-2 | . | . | TRBV4-2 | 12 | CASSQAVDGYTF | TGTGCCAGCAGCCAGGCGGTTGATGGCTACACCTTC
TRBJ1-2 | once | . | TRBV5-1 | 14 | CASSPNEGVSGYTF | TGCGCCAGCAGCCCTAATGAAGGGGTCAGTGGCTACACCTTC
TRBJ1-2 | . | . | TRBV18 | 11 | CASSHEYGYTF | TGTGCCAGCTCACACGAGTATGGCTACACCTTC
TRBJ2-7 | . | . | TRBV27 | 13 | CASSLGFSYEQYF | TGTGCCAGCAGTCTAGGATTTTCCTACGAGCAGTACTTC
TRBJ2-1 | . | . | TRBV4-1 | 17 | CASSQGREPGTYNEQFF | TGCGCCAGCAGCCAAGGTAGAGAACCAGGAACCTACAATGAGCAGTTCTTC
TRBJ1-6 | . | . | TRBV12-5 | 13 | CASRDLDNSPLHF | TGTGCTAGTCGGGATCTGGATAATTCACCCCTCCACTTT
TRBJ1-5 | . | . | TRBV18 | 15 | CASSPTSGRSQPQHF | TGTGCCAGCTCACCCACGTCGGGGAGAAGCCAGCCCCAGCATTTT
TRBJ2-4 | . | TRBD2 | TRBV4-3 | 15 | CASSHSGLGGNIQYF | TGCGCCAGCAGCCACTCGGGACTAGGGGGTAACATTCAGTACTTC
TRBJ2-1 | . | . | TRBV7-3 | 14 | CASSLTRAINEQFF | TGTGCCAGCAGCTTAACGCGGGCGATCAATGAGCAGTTCTTC
TRBJ2-1 | . | TRBD1 | TRBV11-1 | 16 | CASSRRGQGAGNEQFF | TGTGCCAGCAGCCGGCGGGGACAGGGGGCGGGTAATGAGCAGTTCTTC
TRBJ2-5 | . | TRBD1 | TRBV6-9 | 16 | CASISRNGTGKETQYF | TGTGCCAGCATTTCTAGAAATGGGACAGGAAAAGAGACCCAGTACTTC
TRBJ1-2 | . | . | TRBV4-1 | 13 | CASSALGGDGYTF | TGCGCCAGCAGCGCCCTGGGAGGGGATGGCTACACCTTC